These T cell receptor beta chains were read from a single sample in a study of T-cell reconstitution after alpha-beta-depleted transplantation in children. TCRdb analysed the PCR reads with MiXCR anew, one entry per CDR3 protein. The sample lists around 180,000 distinct CDR3 sequences; over 8.5% were seen once. The source material was PBMCs, sampled before TCRalphabeta/CD19-depleted stem cell transplant. The source of these receptors is a boy aged 2-15 years with acute myeloid leukemia, due to receive a stem cell transplant. Both conserved end residues are part of each CDR3. Each record gives: V gene, J gene, CDR3 length, D gene, clone size, CDR3 DNA, CDR3 protein. The D gene is left open where the match is weak. Clone sizes are given selectively: once, few, many, or a class where the clone is expanded.

v_gene: TRBV28
j_gene: TRBJ2-3
len: 11
d_gene: -
abundance: many
CDR3nt: TGTGCCAGCAGACAGGGAGATACGCAGTATTTT
CDR3aa: CASRQGDTQYF

v_gene: TRBV28
j_gene: TRBJ2-2
len: 16
d_gene: TRBD1
abundance: many
CDR3nt: TGTGCCAGCAGCCGCGACAGGGGGCTTTTGACCGGGGAGCTGTTTTTT
CDR3aa: CASSRDRGLLTGELFF

v_gene: TRBV29-1
j_gene: TRBJ1-2
len: 14
d_gene: TRBD1
abundance: many
CDR3nt: TGCAGCGTTGGATCGGGACAGGGTAGGATTGGCTACACCTTC
CDR3aa: CSVGSGQGRIGYTF

v_gene: TRBV2
j_gene: TRBJ1-2
len: 13
d_gene: TRBD1
abundance: many
CDR3nt: TGTGCCATACGGGACAGTACTAACTATGGCTACACCTTC
CDR3aa: CAIRDSTNYGYTF

v_gene: TRBV5-6
j_gene: TRBJ2-5
len: 16
d_gene: TRBD2
abundance: many
CDR3nt: TGTGCCAGCAGCTTGGTTCGGCTAGCGGTACAAGAGACCCAGTACTTC
CDR3aa: CASSLVRLAVQETQYF

v_gene: TRBV3-1
j_gene: TRBJ1-3
len: 18
d_gene: -
abundance: many
CDR3nt: TGTGCCAGCAGCCGACAAACCGGAGTGACGGGGGATGGAAACACCATATATTTT
CDR3aa: CASSRQTGVTGDGNTIYF

v_gene: TRBV5-1
j_gene: TRBJ2-3
len: 12
d_gene: -
abundance: many
CDR3nt: TGCGCCAGCAGGACGTACACAGATACGCAGTATTTT
CDR3aa: CASRTYTDTQYF

v_gene: TRBV5-1
j_gene: TRBJ2-5
len: 15
d_gene: TRBD2
abundance: many
CDR3nt: TGCGCCAGCAGCTGGGGGAGCGGGGTCCAGAAGACCCAGTACTTC
CDR3aa: CASSWGSGVQKTQYF

v_gene: TRBV14
j_gene: TRBJ2-1
len: 15
d_gene: TRBD2
abundance: many
CDR3nt: TGTGCCAGCAGCCAAGTTTCTAGCGGGAGTGGTGAGCAGTTCTTC
CDR3aa: CASSQVSSGSGEQFF

v_gene: TRBV5-1
j_gene: TRBJ2-1
len: 16
d_gene: TRBD2
abundance: many
CDR3nt: TGCGCCAGCAGCCCAGGGACTAGCGGGGGACACAATGAGCAGTTCTTC
CDR3aa: CASSPGTSGGHNEQFF

v_gene: TRBV3-1
j_gene: TRBJ2-1
len: 12
d_gene: -
abundance: many
CDR3nt: TGTGCCAGCAGCCAAGCCTCCAATGAGCAGTTCTTC
CDR3aa: CASSQASNEQFF

v_gene: TRBV20-1
j_gene: TRBJ2-5
len: 14
d_gene: -
abundance: many
CDR3nt: TGCAGTGCTAGAGATCAAGGGCTGGGCGAGACCCAGTACTTC
CDR3aa: CSARDQGLGETQYF

v_gene: TRBV3-1
j_gene: TRBJ1-4
len: 15
d_gene: -
abundance: -
CDR3nt: TGTGCCAGCAGCCTGCGCGGGGGGGGGGAGGAAAAACTGTTTTTT
CDR3aa: CASSLRGGGEEKLFF

v_gene: TRBV7-8
j_gene: TRBJ2-1
len: 11
d_gene: -
abundance: many
CDR3nt: TGTGCCAGCAGCTTATCTTATGAGCAGTTCTTC
CDR3aa: CASSLSYEQFF

v_gene: TRBV20-1
j_gene: TRBJ2-5
len: 14
d_gene: -
abundance: many
CDR3nt: TGCAGTGCTAGGGGGGGACAGAACCAAGAGACCCAGTACTTC
CDR3aa: CSARGGQNQETQYF

v_gene: TRBV9
j_gene: TRBJ1-5
len: 14
d_gene: -
abundance: many
CDR3nt: TGTGCCAGCAGCCACGGCGGGACCAATCAGCCCCAGCATTTT
CDR3aa: CASSHGGTNQPQHF

v_gene: TRBV5-1
j_gene: TRBJ2-7
len: 14
d_gene: TRBD2
abundance: many
CDR3nt: TGCGCCAGCAGCCCTAGCGGGGGAAACTACGAGCAGTACTTC
CDR3aa: CASSPSGGNYEQYF

v_gene: TRBV7-9
j_gene: TRBJ2-4
len: 14
d_gene: -
abundance: many
CDR3nt: TGTGCCAGCAGCTTTAGTCTCGGAGGGGACATTCAGTACTTC
CDR3aa: CASSFSLGGDIQYF

v_gene: TRBV5-1
j_gene: TRBJ1-1
len: 14
d_gene: -
abundance: many
CDR3nt: TGCGCCAGCACCCGGGAAATATCGGACACTGAAGCTTTCTTT
CDR3aa: CASTREISDTEAFF

v_gene: TRBV20-1
j_gene: TRBJ2-1
len: 16
d_gene: TRBD2
abundance: many
CDR3nt: TGCAGTGCTCGGCCCCGACTAGCGGGAATCTACAATGAGCAGTTCTTC
CDR3aa: CSARPRLAGIYNEQFF

v_gene: TRBV3-1
j_gene: TRBJ1-1
len: 15
d_gene: TRBD1
abundance: many
CDR3nt: TGTGCCAGCAGCTTGACGACAGGGGGAGGCACTGAAGCTTTCTTT
CDR3aa: CASSLTTGGGTEAFF

v_gene: TRBV5-1
j_gene: TRBJ2-6
len: 18
d_gene: -
abundance: many
CDR3nt: TGCGCCAGCAGCTTGATGGGCTCAGCTTCATCGGGGGCCAACGTCCTGACTTTC
CDR3aa: CASSLMGSASSGANVLTF

v_gene: TRBV7-3
j_gene: TRBJ2-3
len: 18
d_gene: -
abundance: few
CDR3nt: TGTGCCAGCAGCTTAAACCCCCATCAAGCTACCAGCACAGATACGCAGTATTTT
CDR3aa: CASSLNPHQATSTDTQYF

v_gene: TRBV7-2
j_gene: TRBJ1-1
len: 14
d_gene: TRBD1
abundance: many
CDR3nt: TGTGCCAGCATCCCTCAACAGGGGACGGGTGAAGCTTTCTTT
CDR3aa: CASIPQQGTGEAFF

v_gene: TRBV5-4
j_gene: TRBJ1-2
len: 14
d_gene: -
abundance: many
CDR3nt: TGTGCCAGCAGCTTGCAAGGGAAGAGCTATGGCTACACCTTC
CDR3aa: CASSLQGKSYGYTF

v_gene: TRBV5-1
j_gene: TRBJ2-1
len: 14
d_gene: TRBD1
abundance: many
CDR3nt: TGCGCCAGCAGCCGTGGGACAGGGAGGAATGAGCAGTTCTTC
CDR3aa: CASSRGTGRNEQFF

v_gene: TRBV24-1
j_gene: TRBJ1-1
len: 13
d_gene: -
abundance: -
CDR3nt: TGTGCCACCACAGACACTGTGAACACTGAAGCTTTCTTT
CDR3aa: CATTDTVNTEAFF

v_gene: TRBV3-1
j_gene: TRBJ1-2
len: 13
d_gene: -
abundance: many
CDR3nt: TGTGCCAGCAGCCAATTACAGGATTCCGGCTACACCTTC
CDR3aa: CASSQLQDSGYTF

v_gene: TRBV28
j_gene: TRBJ1-2
len: 14
d_gene: TRBD1
abundance: many
CDR3nt: TGTGCCAGCGGGACCGGGACAGGGAGATATGGCTACACCTTC
CDR3aa: CASGTGTGRYGYTF

v_gene: TRBV12-3/TRBV12-4
j_gene: TRBJ1-2
len: 16
d_gene: -
abundance: many
CDR3nt: TGTGCCAGCAGTTTCGCCCCTGACACCACCTATTATGGCTACACCTTC
CDR3aa: CASSFAPDTTYYGYTF

v_gene: TRBV5-1
j_gene: TRBJ1-2
len: 15
d_gene: -
abundance: many
CDR3nt: TGCGCCAGCAGCCTAATGCACGCGTCTAACTATGGCTACACCTTC
CDR3aa: CASSLMHASNYGYTF

v_gene: TRBV5-1
j_gene: TRBJ2-1
len: 15
d_gene: TRBD2
abundance: many
CDR3nt: TGCGCCAGCACCCTCGCACTAGCGGGAGCAGTGGAGCAGTTCTTC
CDR3aa: CASTLALAGAVEQFF

v_gene: TRBV6-6
j_gene: TRBJ2-3
len: 13
d_gene: TRBD2
abundance: -
CDR3nt: TGTGCCAGCAACCTAGCGGGAGTAGGTACGCAGTATTTT
CDR3aa: CASNLAGVGTQYF

v_gene: TRBV27
j_gene: TRBJ1-5
len: 16
d_gene: -
abundance: many
CDR3nt: TGTGCCAGCAGTTTATCTTGGGGCAGGAACAATCAGCCCCAGCATTTT
CDR3aa: CASSLSWGRNNQPQHF

v_gene: TRBV4-1
j_gene: TRBJ2-1
len: 15
d_gene: TRBD2
abundance: many
CDR3nt: TGCGCCAGCAGCTACCGAGCGGGGGGGCGGAATGAGCAGTTCTTC
CDR3aa: CASSYRAGGRNEQFF

v_gene: TRBV24-1
j_gene: TRBJ2-2
len: 15
d_gene: -
abundance: many
CDR3nt: TGTGCCACCAGTGAGGGTACTAGATACACCGGGGAGCTGTTTTTT
CDR3aa: CATSEGTRYTGELFF

v_gene: TRBV14
j_gene: TRBJ2-1
len: 16
d_gene: -
abundance: -
CDR3nt: TGTGCCAGCAGCCCTAGGTCGGCGGGTACCTACAATGAGCAGTTCTTC
CDR3aa: CASSPRSAGTYNEQFF

v_gene: TRBV9
j_gene: TRBJ1-4
len: 15
d_gene: -
abundance: many
CDR3nt: TGTGCCAGCAGCGCCAGGTCGGCAACTAATGAAAAACTGTTTTTT
CDR3aa: CASSARSATNEKLFF

v_gene: TRBV6-5
j_gene: TRBJ2-1
len: 17
d_gene: TRBD2
abundance: many
CDR3nt: TGTGCCAGCAGTTACTCAGTCCGCGGGGGGATCTACAATGAGCAGTTCTTC
CDR3aa: CASSYSVRGGIYNEQFF

v_gene: TRBV7-9
j_gene: TRBJ2-7
len: 15
d_gene: TRBD1
abundance: many
CDR3nt: TGTGCCAGCAGCAAGCCCGGGACAGGAACCTACGAGCAGTACTTC
CDR3aa: CASSKPGTGTYEQYF

v_gene: TRBV28
j_gene: TRBJ2-3
len: 13
d_gene: -
abundance: many
CDR3nt: TGTGCCAGCAGTCGGACTTACACAGATACGCAGTATTTT
CDR3aa: CASSRTYTDTQYF

v_gene: TRBV5-1
j_gene: TRBJ2-1
len: 17
d_gene: TRBD2
abundance: many
CDR3nt: TGCGCCAGCAGCTTGCAGCCGGGACTAGCTGAGTACTATGAGCAGTTCTTC
CDR3aa: CASSLQPGLAEYYEQFF

v_gene: TRBV10-1
j_gene: TRBJ2-1
len: 15
d_gene: -
abundance: many
CDR3nt: TGCGCCAGCAGGTCTAGCGAGGGAGCTTACAATGAGCAGTTCTTC
CDR3aa: CASRSSEGAYNEQFF

v_gene: TRBV7-9
j_gene: TRBJ2-1
len: 13
d_gene: TRBD2
abundance: many
CDR3nt: TGTGCCAGCAGCTTAGGGACTAGTAATGAGCAGTTCTTC
CDR3aa: CASSLGTSNEQFF

v_gene: TRBV9
j_gene: TRBJ2-7
len: 14
d_gene: TRBD2
abundance: many
CDR3nt: TGTGCCAGCAGCCTCGGGGGGGCATCCTACGAGCAGTACTTC
CDR3aa: CASSLGGASYEQYF

v_gene: TRBV2
j_gene: TRBJ1-5
len: 15
d_gene: TRBD1
abundance: many
CDR3nt: TGTGCCAGCAACGACCGGACAGGGGGCCTTCAGCCCCAGCATTTT
CDR3aa: CASNDRTGGLQPQHF

v_gene: TRBV6-5
j_gene: TRBJ2-1
len: 19
d_gene: TRBD2
abundance: many
CDR3nt: TGTGCCAGCAGTTACTCGATCACCCTAGCGGGGGGGCCGAGGAATGAGCAGTTCTTC
CDR3aa: CASSYSITLAGGPRNEQFF

v_gene: TRBV4-1
j_gene: TRBJ2-2
len: 17
d_gene: TRBD2
abundance: many
CDR3nt: TGCGCCAGCAGCCAAAGCGGGACGGGGGGGAACACCGGGGAGCTGTTTTTT
CDR3aa: CASSQSGTGGNTGELFF

v_gene: TRBV29-1
j_gene: TRBJ1-4
len: 13
d_gene: TRBD1
abundance: many
CDR3nt: TGCAGCGTCCTCGGGACAGAGAATGAAAAACTGTTTTTT
CDR3aa: CSVLGTENEKLFF

v_gene: TRBV5-1
j_gene: TRBJ1-5
len: 14
d_gene: -
abundance: many
CDR3nt: TGCGCCAGCAGCGCCAGCCCGGGAGATCAGCCCCAGCATTTT
CDR3aa: CASSASPGDQPQHF

v_gene: TRBV6-5
j_gene: TRBJ2-5
len: 14
d_gene: -
abundance: many
CDR3nt: TGTGCCAGCAGTTACGGAGGGGGAAGAGAGACCCAGTACTTC
CDR3aa: CASSYGGGRETQYF

v_gene: TRBV4-1
j_gene: TRBJ1-5
len: 15
d_gene: -
abundance: many
CDR3nt: TGCGCCAGCAGCCAGGGCAGGGATAGCAATCAGCCCCAGCATTTT
CDR3aa: CASSQGRDSNQPQHF

v_gene: TRBV20-1
j_gene: TRBJ1-5
len: 13
d_gene: -
abundance: many
CDR3nt: TGCAGTGCCCCTCGGGGTGAATCCGACACCCAGCATTTT
CDR3aa: CSAPRGESDTQHF

v_gene: TRBV27
j_gene: TRBJ2-3
len: 15
d_gene: TRBD2
abundance: many
CDR3nt: TGTGCCAGCAGTTTGTCTAGCGGGGGCACAGATACGCAGTATTTT
CDR3aa: CASSLSSGGTDTQYF

v_gene: TRBV20-1
j_gene: TRBJ2-2
len: 15
d_gene: -
abundance: many
CDR3nt: TGCAGTGCTCAGGACTTCCAATTAAACACCGGGGAGCTGTTTTTT
CDR3aa: CSAQDFQLNTGELFF